The subject of this entry is one T cell receptor beta chain. The antigen remains unidentified. The CDR3 consists of 16 residues. Looked up from germline, CDR1 is LNHNV and CDR2 is YYDKDF (reference sequence). V was pared by 0 bases and J by 9 bases, with 18 bases between. The data originate from a study of cytomegalovirus exposure and HLA in healthy donors. Study conclusions and caveats: Earlier findings revealed that most TCR beta V segments proved productive either about 90% or about 30% of the time. Near-uniform donor sequencing depth was presumed by presence/absence analyses.

In the PCR, 60 Vbeta and 13 Jbeta primers were used. Assay: immunoSEQ multiplex PCR; the TCRdb copy retains only in-frame clones and omits some. The sample includes around 100,000 clones. This chain uses TRBV15 with TRBJ2-1; D perhaps matches TRBD1 (6 bases). The sample taken for sequencing was PBMCs. This receptor was obtained from a man in his forties in good health and CMV-seronegative. This CDR3 is CATSRDRTALSSEQFF. The CDR3, as DNA: TGTGCCACCAGCAGAGATCGGACAGCCCTAAGTAGTGAGCAGTTCTTC.